What follows are 14 T cell receptor beta chains derived from one specimen sequenced in a study of response to subunit inactivated influenza vaccine (dated by TCRdb to the late 2010s). Taken with the paper, the label for time point translates to: 45 days after influenza vaccine administration. Libraries came from RT-PCR. This sample was sequenced with an Illumina HiSeq 2500. TCRdb ran its own pipeline on the public reads, namely fastp trimming at Q25 and MiXCR clone calling, and kept in-frame beta chains. Each record represents a unique CDR3 protein, reported with the most common genes and DNA among its rows. Here the sample has roughly 570,000 distinct CDR3 sequences; 13% occur a single time. The ten top clones hold approximately 14% of the sample. The sample was PBMCs from blood, taken roughly 47 days after vaccination. Source of these receptors: a man aged 50-60 years who received an inactivated influenza vaccine. Donor details come from another sample of the same person, matched by shared clones.

Only a few counts were recorded for this clonotype. The chain recombines TRBV10-3 with TRBJ1-5; perhaps TRBD1 as D (5 bases). The germline CDR1 and CDR2 sequences are ENHRY and SYGVKD. Trimming took off 3 bases at V and 3 bases at J, with 9 bases between the two ends. This CDR3 spans 14 amino acids. The CDR3 DNA is TGTGCCATCAGTGACAGGGTTGACAATCAGCCCCAGCATTTT. Its translation is CAISDRVDNQPQHF.

The rearrangement joins TRBV29-1 to TRBJ2-2; a possible D gene is TRBD2 (5 bases). Trimming cost V 5 bases and J 4 bases, with 11 bases left between them. This CDR3 has 13 residues. CDR1 is SQVTM, CDR2 ANQGSEA, per germline. The CDR3 here is CSVSRAATGELFF. CDR3 nucleotide sequence: TGCAGCGTTTCAAGAGCGGCCACCGGGGAGCTGTTTTTT.

This clonotype appeared a few times. V usage is TRBV10-3 and J usage is TRBJ2-2; the D gene is possibly TRBD2 (6 bases). This CDR3 comprises 13 residues. V lost 11 bases to trimming and J lost 0 bases, with 10 bases between them. Germline V lookup: CDR1 ENHRY, CDR2 SYGVKD. The CDR3 sequence is CAWGDPNTGELFF. The CDR3 DNA reads TGTGCCTGGGGGGATCCGAACACCGGGGAGCTGTTTTTT.

In DNA, the CDR3 is TGTGCCACCAGTGATTTCATTGGGGAGCCCCAGCATTTT. Residues: CATSDFIGEPQHF. The chain uses TRBV24-1 and TRBJ1-5; D call uncertain. V lost 1 base and J 8 bases, leaving 8 bases between the germline ends. The CDR3 is made up of 13 amino acids. CDR1 KGHDR and CDR2 SFDVKD come from the germline V gene.

This clonotype was counted only a few times. V gene TRBV4-1 combines with J gene TRBJ2-3, with D unclear. This CDR3 contains 14 residues. V was cut by 6 bases and J by 3 bases, with 13 bases left in between. CDR1 and CDR2 (germline): MGHRA, YSYEKL. CDR3 protein: CASRSLSETDTQYF. The CDR3 nucleotides are TGCGCCAGCAGGTCACTATCCGAGACAGATACGCAGTATTTT.

This clonotype showed up many times. V usage is TRBV7-6 and J usage is TRBJ2-2, with 11 bases that match TRBD2. There are 16 residues in the CDR3. V shed 4 bases and J 1 base; nucleotides not matched to a gene: 2. CDR1 and CDR2 (germline): SGHVS, FNYEAQ. This CDR3 reads CASSSLAGGNTGELFF. CDR3 DNA sequence: TGTGCCAGCAGCTCCCTAGCGGGAGGGAACACCGGGGAGCTGTTTTTT.

The V gene is TRBV4-2, the J gene TRBJ2-3; D is perhaps TRBD1 (5 bases). V was clipped by 0 bases and J by 3 bases, with 13 bases between them. Germline V gene lookup returns CDR1 LGHNA and CDR2 YNFKEQ. The CDR3 loop spans 16 amino acids. The CDR3 here is CASSQEFSRVTDTQYF. The CDR3 DNA sequence: TGTGCCAGCAGCCAAGAATTCAGCAGGGTAACAGATACGCAGTATTTT.

The V call is TRBV4-2, the J call TRBJ2-3; D gene ambiguous. Germline V CDR1 and CDR2: LGHNA, YNFKEQ. The CDR3 has 14 amino acids. The ends were cut back, 1 base at V and 6 bases at J, with 11 bases in the middle. The CDR3 region has the DNA TGTGCCAGCAGCCAAGGTATGACGGTGGATACGCAGTATTTT. Amino acids: CASSQGMTVDTQYF.

The sample holds many counts of this clonotype. The chain has TRBV6-1 and TRBJ2-2; D perhaps matches TRBD1 (5 bases). The CDR3 sequence is 14 residues long. Trimming cost V 7 bases and J 0 bases, with 9 bases left between them. Germline V gene sequence: CDR1 MNHNS, CDR2 SASEGT. The CDR3 bases are TGTGCCAGCACCGTACAGGCGAACACCGGGGAGCTGTTTTTT. This codes for CASTVQANTGELFF.

This rearrangement joins TRBV5-1 to TRBJ1-4, with D unclear. V was pared by 4 bases and J by 5 bases, with 12 bases between. This CDR3 is 14 amino acids long. CDR1 is SGHRS and CDR2 is YFSETQ in the germline V gene. Here the CDR3 reads CASSPWSSNEKLFF. CDR3 nucleotides: TGCGCCAGCAGCCCCTGGAGCAGCAATGAAAAACTGTTTTTT.

This clonotype occurred a few times. The chain recombines TRBV5-1 with TRBJ2-7, with 9 nucleotides matching TRBD1. CDR3 length equals 18 residues. Per germline, CDR1 SGHRS and CDR2 YFSETQ. V lost 2 bases to trimming and J lost 0 bases; unmatched junction nucleotides: 12. The CDR3 region is CASSFGDRVLRLSYEQYF. DNA of the CDR3: TGCGCCAGCAGCTTCGGGGACAGGGTACTCAGACTCTCCTACGAGCAGTACTTC.

The rearrangement links TRBV4-1 to TRBJ2-1; a possible D gene is TRBD2 (6 bases). V lost 0 bases, J lost 0 bases, and 9 bases lay in between. Germline V lookup: CDR1 MGHRA, CDR2 YSYEKL. This CDR3 region has 16 residues. The CDR3 sequence is CASSQDTGVSYNEQFF. CDR3 sequence (DNA): TGCGCCAGCAGCCAAGATACGGGGGTCTCCTACAATGAGCAGTTCTTC.

The rearrangement links TRBV6-1 to TRBJ2-2; perhaps TRBD2 as D (6 bases). Trimming took 6 bases from V and 1 from J, leaving 9 bases between them. CDR1 and CDR2 (germline): MNHNS, SASEGT. The CDR3 runs 14 residues. The CDR3 loop is CASRNSGNTGELFF. As DNA, the CDR3 is TGTGCCAGCAGGAATAGCGGGAACACCGGGGAGCTGTTTTTT.

There are many counts of this clonotype. This chain links TRBV5-1 with TRBJ2-5; D may match TRBD1 or TRBD2 (5 bases each). V was cut by 6 bases and J by 3 bases, with 21 bases left in between. The CDR3 totals 16 residues. Germline V gives CDR1 SGHRS, CDR2 YFSETQ. The CDR3 region is CASTHRPGTQEETQYF. In nucleotides, the CDR3 is TGCGCCAGCACCCACAGGCCCGGGACGCAAGAAGAGACCCAGTACTTC. The variable domain in full, with the rest retrieved from reference TRBV5-1 and TRBJ2-5, is KAGVTQTPRYLIKTRGQQVTLSCSPISGHRSVSWYQQTPGQGLQFLFEYFSETQRNKGNFPGRFSGRQFSNSRSEMNVSTLELGDSALYLCASTHRPGTQEETQYFGPGTRLLVL.